These T cell receptor beta chains were read from a single sample in a study of human T cells and chemical hapten exposure. A single record per CDR3 protein comes from TCRdb applying MiXCR to the RACE reads. The repertoire consists of more than 300,000 distinct CDR3 sequences, with 5.5% occurring once and the leading ten covering under 9.5%. The source was whole blood, collected in connection with sensitization to the hapten diphenylcyclopropenone (DPC). Receptors originate from a young woman with alopecia areata. Some clones in this sample may be carry-over from other donors' samples. Both conserved end residues are part of each CDR3. Each record gives: clone size, J gene, V gene, D gene, CDR3 protein, CDR3 DNA. A D gene is named only where the DNA matches it firmly. Only some rows state a clone size, as once, few, many or a class for expanded clones.

clone size: few; J gene: TRBJ2-7; V gene: TRBV20-1; D gene: -; CDR3 protein: CSAAQGNEQYF; CDR3 DNA: TGCAGTGCTGCCCAGGGGAACGAGCAGTACTTC
clone size: many; J gene: TRBJ1-2; V gene: TRBV14; D gene: -; CDR3 protein: CASSQDRGPGAPNYGYTF; CDR3 DNA: TGTGCCAGCAGCCAAGATCGCGGCCCAGGTGCCCCTAACTATGGCTACACCTTC
clone size: once; J gene: TRBJ2-7; V gene: TRBV7-9; D gene: TRBD1; CDR3 protein: CASSIRTGGANYEQYF; CDR3 DNA: TGTGCCAGCAGCATTAGGACAGGGGGCGCTAACTACGAGCAGTACTTC
clone size: many; J gene: TRBJ1-4; V gene: TRBV4-1; D gene: -; CDR3 protein: CASSLQGEEKLFF; CDR3 DNA: TGCGCCAGCAGCCTACAGGGAGAGGAAAAACTGTTTTTT
clone size: -; J gene: TRBJ1-6; V gene: TRBV10-3; D gene: -; CDR3 protein: CAISEEGHHNSPLHF; CDR3 DNA: TGTGCCATCAGTGAGGAGGGACACCATAATTCACCCCTCCACTTT
clone size: -; J gene: TRBJ2-7; V gene: TRBV5-1; D gene: -; CDR3 protein: CASSPEGAWDEQYF; CDR3 DNA: TGCGCCAGCAGCCCAGAAGGGGCATGGGACGAGCAGTACTTC
clone size: few; J gene: TRBJ2-5; V gene: TRBV5-1; D gene: TRBD1; CDR3 protein: CASERVPGGYQETQYF; CDR3 DNA: TGCGCCAGCGAGCGGGTCCCAGGGGGCTACCAAGAGACCCAGTACTTC
clone size: few; J gene: TRBJ1-5; V gene: TRBV4-2; D gene: TRBD1; CDR3 protein: CASSQGDSQPQHF; CDR3 DNA: TGTGCCAGCAGCCAAGGGGACAGTCAGCCCCAGCATTTT
clone size: few; J gene: TRBJ1-6; V gene: TRBV14; D gene: -; CDR3 protein: CASSLYQRNSPLHF; CDR3 DNA: TGTGCCAGCAGCCTCTACCAGAGAAATTCACCCCTCCACTTT
clone size: -; J gene: TRBJ2-2; V gene: TRBV20-1; D gene: -; CDR3 protein: CSASVGDSLTGELFF; CDR3 DNA: TGCAGTGCTAGCGTCGGAGACAGTCTCACCGGGGAGCTGTTTTTT
clone size: -; J gene: TRBJ2-2; V gene: TRBV3-1; D gene: -; CDR3 protein: CASSSPGTLYTGELFF; CDR3 DNA: TGTGCCAGCAGCTCTCCCGGGACACTTTACACCGGGGAGCTGTTTTTT
clone size: few; J gene: TRBJ1-6; V gene: TRBV20-1; D gene: -; CDR3 protein: CSADPGEFNSPLHF; CDR3 DNA: TGCAGTGCGGATCCCGGAGAGTTTAATTCACCCCTCCACTTT
clone size: few; J gene: TRBJ1-2; V gene: TRBV7-9; D gene: -; CDR3 protein: CASSLEWEDGYTF; CDR3 DNA: TGTGCCAGCAGCTTAGAATGGGAGGATGGCTACACCTTC
clone size: few; J gene: TRBJ1-6; V gene: TRBV18; D gene: -; CDR3 protein: CASSPNVDSPLHF; CDR3 DNA: TGTGCCAGCTCACCAAACGTGGATTCACCCCTCCACTTT
clone size: many; J gene: TRBJ1-5; V gene: TRBV12-3/TRBV12-4; D gene: -; CDR3 protein: CASSPGGGVDQPQHF; CDR3 DNA: TGTGCCAGCAGTCCCGGGGGAGGGGTGGATCAGCCCCAGCATTTT
clone size: -; J gene: TRBJ1-2; V gene: TRBV7-3; D gene: -; CDR3 protein: CASSLNRDVVTF; CDR3 DNA: TGTGCCAGCAGCTTAAACAGGGATGTGGTCACCTTC
clone size: many; J gene: TRBJ2-3; V gene: TRBV23-1; D gene: -; CDR3 protein: CASSHVTGGGSGSTDTQYF; CDR3 DNA: TGCGCCAGCAGTCACGTAACCGGGGGTGGTAGCGGTAGCACAGATACGCAGTATTTT
clone size: -; J gene: TRBJ2-2; V gene: TRBV6-5; D gene: -; CDR3 protein: CASSYFIGLNTGELFF; CDR3 DNA: TGTGCCAGCAGTTACTTCATTGGACTAAACACCGGGGAGCTGTTTTTT
clone size: many; J gene: TRBJ2-3; V gene: TRBV2; D gene: TRBD1; CDR3 protein: CASGRQGRGDTQYF; CDR3 DNA: TGTGCCAGCGGAAGACAGGGGCGCGGAGATACGCAGTATTTT
clone size: few; J gene: TRBJ2-3; V gene: TRBV20-1; D gene: -; CDR3 protein: CSAPGQTDTQYF; CDR3 DNA: TGCAGTGCTCCTGGACAGACAGATACGCAGTATTTT
clone size: -; J gene: TRBJ1-6; V gene: TRBV3-1; D gene: -; CDR3 protein: CATHTGTYNSPLHF; CDR3 DNA: TGTGCCACCCATACCGGGACTTATAATTCACCCCTCCACTTT
clone size: few; J gene: TRBJ2-7; V gene: TRBV5-5; D gene: TRBD1; CDR3 protein: CASSLVFGTDYEQYF; CDR3 DNA: TGTGCCAGCAGCTTGGTTTTCGGGACAGACTACGAGCAGTACTTC
clone size: -; J gene: TRBJ2-1; V gene: TRBV12-3/TRBV12-4; D gene: -; CDR3 protein: CASSSNLGQADEQFF; CDR3 DNA: TGTGCCAGCAGTTCCAACCTGGGTCAGGCTGATGAGCAGTTCTTC
clone size: -; J gene: TRBJ1-6; V gene: TRBV2; D gene: -; CDR3 protein: CASSPTGFPLHF; CDR3 DNA: TGTGCCAGCAGTCCGACAGGTTTTCCCCTCCACTTT
clone size: few; J gene: TRBJ2-3; V gene: TRBV6-4; D gene: -; CDR3 protein: CASSEGVFDTQYF; CDR3 DNA: TGTGCCAGCAGTGAAGGGGTTTTCGATACGCAGTATTTT
clone size: many; J gene: TRBJ2-4; V gene: TRBV5-1; D gene: TRBD1; CDR3 protein: CASSGTGLNIQYF; CDR3 DNA: TGCGCCAGCAGCGGGACAGGGTTAAACATTCAGTACTTC
clone size: few; J gene: TRBJ2-3; V gene: TRBV2; D gene: -; CDR3 protein: CASSETVTDTQYF; CDR3 DNA: TGTGCCAGCAGTGAGACAGTCACAGATACGCAGTATTTT
clone size: few; J gene: TRBJ2-1; V gene: TRBV7-2; D gene: -; CDR3 protein: CASSLALSYNEQFF; CDR3 DNA: TGTGCCAGCAGCTTAGCGCTCTCCTACAATGAGCAGTTCTTC
clone size: many; J gene: TRBJ1-4; V gene: TRBV18; D gene: -; CDR3 protein: CASSPPGQDNEKLFF; CDR3 DNA: TGTGCCAGCTCACCACCGGGCCAGGATAATGAAAAACTGTTTTTT
clone size: many; J gene: TRBJ1-2; V gene: TRBV2; D gene: -; CDR3 protein: CASSLRTHYGYTF; CDR3 DNA: TGTGCCAGCAGTCTCAGGACACACTATGGCTACACCTTC
clone size: -; J gene: TRBJ2-7; V gene: TRBV27; D gene: -; CDR3 protein: CASSLPARSSPSYEQYF; CDR3 DNA: TGTGCCAGCAGTTTACCCGCCCGGTCCAGTCCGTCCTACGAGCAGTACTTC
clone size: -; J gene: TRBJ2-4; V gene: TRBV7-9; D gene: -; CDR3 protein: CASSPRPDLLSIQYF; CDR3 DNA: TGTGCCAGCAGCCCGCGTCCTGATCTTTTAAGCATTCAGTACTTC
clone size: many; J gene: TRBJ2-3; V gene: TRBV10-3; D gene: TRBD1; CDR3 protein: CAISPGQGTDTQYF; CDR3 DNA: TGTGCCATCAGTCCGGGACAGGGAACAGATACGCAGTATTTT
clone size: many; J gene: TRBJ1-4; V gene: TRBV7-8; D gene: TRBD1; CDR3 protein: CASSPNRGRRLFF; CDR3 DNA: TGTGCCAGCAGCCCAAACAGGGGGCGACGGCTGTTTTTT
clone size: many; J gene: TRBJ1-2; V gene: TRBV6-2/TRBV6-3; D gene: -; CDR3 protein: CASSYDRPVITDYGYTF; CDR3 DNA: TGTGCCAGCAGTTACGACCGGCCCGTGATCACTGACTATGGCTACACCTTC
clone size: few; J gene: TRBJ1-2; V gene: TRBV6-1; D gene: -; CDR3 protein: CASSPDWILGGYTF; CDR3 DNA: TGTGCCAGCAGTCCTGATTGGATTTTAGGTGGCTACACCTTC
clone size: many; J gene: TRBJ2-3; V gene: TRBV9; D gene: TRBD2; CDR3 protein: CASSVGGLAADTQYF; CDR3 DNA: TGTGCCAGCAGCGTAGGGGGACTAGCGGCAGATACGCAGTATTTT
clone size: -; J gene: TRBJ2-3; V gene: TRBV6-5; D gene: -; CDR3 protein: CASSFGGRGPLTDTQYF; CDR3 DNA: TGTGCCAGCAGTTTTGGAGGGCGGGGGCCTCTCACAGATACGCAGTATTTT
clone size: many; J gene: TRBJ2-5; V gene: TRBV24-1; D gene: TRBD2; CDR3 protein: CATRGGIQETQYF; CDR3 DNA: TGTGCCACCCGCGGGGGGATCCAAGAGACCCAGTACTTC
clone size: -; J gene: TRBJ2-3; V gene: TRBV6-6; D gene: TRBD2; CDR3 protein: CASSYGIMGGTTDTQYF; CDR3 DNA: TGTGCCAGCAGCTACGGTATCATGGGAGGGACCACAGATACGCAGTATTTT
clone size: many; J gene: TRBJ2-1; V gene: TRBV2; D gene: TRBD2; CDR3 protein: CASRRTSSNEQFF; CDR3 DNA: TGTGCCAGCAGGAGGACTAGCTCCAATGAGCAGTTCTTC